One and the same sample provided the 14 T cell receptor beta chains below, sequenced in a study of blood T cell repertoires in COVID-19. Clones were read by immunoSEQ multiplex PCR, and TCRdb kept only the in-frame ones, dropping some. The sample contains 120,000 to 150,000 clones, under 80% of which appear only once. The sequencing sample was made of peripheral blood. All receptors derive from a man between 60 and 70 years old with acute or convalescent COVID-19.

The genes are TRBV2 and TRBJ2-3, with 13 bases that match TRBD2. The germline gives CDR1 SNHLY, CDR2 FYNNEI. With 4 bases clipped from V and 6 bases from J, the junction kept 4 bases outside the gene matches. The CDR3 contains 15 residues. CDR3 in DNA: TGTGCCAGCAGTGGGACTAGCGGGAGTGTGGATACGCAGTATTTT. Protein product: CASSGTSGSVDTQYF.

There are a few counts of this clone. The V and J genes are TRBV19 and TRBJ2-5; TRBD2 agrees at 13 bases. Trimming at V came to 4 bases and at J to 2 bases, leaving 7 bases not matched to a gene. The CDR3 extends over 17 amino acids. Germline CDR1 reads LNHDA; CDR2 reads SQIVND (reference sequence). The CDR3 is CASSKGLAGVGQETQYF. CDR3 in DNA: TGTGCCAGTAGTAAAGGACTAGCGGGAGTAGGGCAAGAGACCCAGTACTTC.

This clone was counted only a few times. The V call is TRBV18, the J call TRBJ2-7; D may be TRBD2 (6 bases). The CDR3 length is 13 residues. V lost 1 base, J lost 6 bases, and 10 bases lay in between. Germline V CDR1 and CDR2: KGHSH, LQKENI. The chain's CDR3 is CASSPQRASEQYF. The DNA for the CDR3 is TGTGCCAGCTCACCACAGCGGGCCAGCGAGCAGTACTTC.

A few counts support this clone. The genes are TRBV7-2 and TRBJ2-7; 10 positions match TRBD1. The length of the CDR3 is 14 residues. V was clipped by 5 bases and J by 7 bases; unmatched bases: 8. Germline CDR1 is SGHTA and CDR2 is FQGNSA. CDR3 sequence: CASSVRQGANEQYF. The CDR3, as DNA: TGTGCCAGCAGCGTGAGACAGGGGGCAAATGAGCAGTACTTC.

The V gene is TRBV6-6, the J gene TRBJ2-3, with 8 nucleotides matching TRBD2. The germline V gene encodes CDR1 MNHNY and CDR2 SVGAGI (reference sequence). Germline trimming cut 5 bases from V and 6 bases from J; bases unmatched to any gene: 19. The CDR3 covers 18 residues. CDR3 region: CASSPEEGPTSEVDTQYF. CDR3 nucleotides: TGTGCCAGCAGTCCCGAGGAGGGTCCGACTAGCGAAGTCGATACGCAGTATTTT.

J is TRBJ2-7 and V is TRBV24-1, with D perhaps matching TRBD2 (6 bases). Germline CDR1 KGHDR, CDR2 SFDVKD. V lost 3 bases, J lost 3 bases, and 11 bases lay in between. The CDR3 is made up of 14 amino acids. The CDR3 nucleotides are TGTGCCACCAGTGATGGCTCCGGGGGCTACGAGCAGTACTTC. This translates into CATSDGSGGYEQYF.

The chain couples TRBV11-2 to TRBJ2-3, with a weak D call TRBD1 (5 bases). The CDR3 covers 15 residues. Looked up from germline, CDR1 is SGHAT and CDR2 is FQNNGV. The V and J ends lost 8 bases and 7 bases respectively, with 22 bases between them. The CDR3 here is CASFAAVGVKHTQYF. CDR3 nucleotides: TGTGCCAGCTTTGCGGCGGTAGGGGTTAAGCATACGCAGTATTTT. The full variable domain, with the rest looked up from reference TRBV11-2 and TRBJ2-3, is EAGVAQSPRYKIIEKRQSVAFWCNPISGHATLYWYQQILGQGPKLLIQFQNNGVVDDSQLPKDRFSAERLKGVDSTLKIQPAKLEDSAVYLCASFAAVGVKHTQYFGPGTRLTVL.

The chain links TRBV6-5 to TRBJ1-1, with D tentatively TRBD1 (5 bases). In germline, CDR1 is MNHEY, CDR2 SVGAGI. CDR3 size: 13 residues. Trimming pared 5 bases from V and 0 bases from J, leaving 7 bases between. For the CDR3, the DNA is TGTGCCAGCAGTACAGGATTGAACACTGAAGCTTTCTTT. Protein product: CASSTGLNTEAFF.

On this clone itself: The junction and the germline gene differ at one end; a read error may be behind it. The rearrangement links TRBV7-9 to TRBJ2-3, with TRBD2 identical over 9 bases. The germline V gene has CDR1 SEHNR and CDR2 FQNEAQ (reference sequence). CDR3 size: 12 residues. In nucleotides, the CDR3 is TGCGGGGCTAGCGGGGACACAGATACGCAGTATTTT. Protein product: CGASGDTDTQYF.

V and J are TRBV6-5 and TRBJ1-5; D is possibly TRBD1 (6 bases). CDR3 length equals 13 residues. V lost 6 bases and J 6 bases, leaving 12 bases between the germline ends. CDR1 is MNHEY and CDR2 is SVGAGI in the germline V gene. The DNA for the CDR3 is TGTGCCAGCAGGAACAGGGAATCTCAGCCCCAGCATTTT. This sequence encodes CASRNRESQPQHF.

The rearrangement links TRBV27 to TRBJ2-3; no clear D. The germline gives CDR1 MNHEY, CDR2 SMNVEV (reference sequence). The CDR3 sequence is 15 residues long. V lost 2 bases and J lost 1, with 10 bases in between. CDR3 sequence (DNA): TGTGCCAGCAGTTTAGGGTTCGGAGGCACAGATACGCAGTATTTT. This gives the protein CASSLGFGGTDTQYF.

V gene TRBV6-4 combines with J gene TRBJ1-2, with 7 nucleotides matching TRBD1. Unmatched junction bases numbered 16, after V lost 2 bases and J lost 4 bases. The germline V gene encodes CDR1 MRHNA and CDR2 SNTAGT. This CDR3 contains 18 residues. The CDR3 region has the DNA TGTGCCAGCAGTGACGCCCGCAGGGGGGTCTTCGGGATCTATGGCTACACCTTC. It translates to CASSDARRGVFGIYGYTF.

The CDR3 loop is CASSPGTGALTSTDTQYF. The CDR3 nucleotides are TGTGCCAGCAGCCCTGGGACAGGGGCACTTACTAGCACAGATACGCAGTATTTT. The J gene is TRBJ2-3, the V gene TRBV5-6; 10 nucleotides line up with TRBD1. In germline, CDR1 is SGHDT, CDR2 YYEEEE. The CDR3 contains 18 residues. V lost 4 bases, J lost 0 bases, and 11 bases stayed unmatched.

The genes are TRBV19 and TRBJ2-7; D is possibly TRBD1 (6 bases). From germline, CDR1 is LNHDA and CDR2 SQIVND (reference sequence). Trimming removed 4 bases at V and 3 bases at J, with 22 bases between. The CDR3 extends over 17 amino acids. The CDR3 coding sequence is TGTGCCAGTAGTAGCTCTCCACAGGGCCCTGCAGACTACGAGCAGTACTTC. Protein: CASSSSPQGPADYEQYF.